A selection of T cell receptor beta chains follows, all from one sample in a study of blood T cells in healthy people across ages. TCRdb used MiXCR to reprocess the 5' RACE reads, holding one entry per CDR3 protein. This sample has about 670,000 distinct CDR3 sequences, with 52% found just once. The sample was blood. The receptor source for this set is a woman aged 80 or over in good health. The CDR3 runs from the conserved cysteine through the conserved F or W. The D gene is left open where the match is weak. Expanded clones get a size class; other rows say once, few or many, or leave the size out.

V gene	D gene	clone size	J gene	CDR3 DNA	CDR3 protein
TRBV6-5	.	many	TRBJ2-3	TGTGCCAGCAGGTCAGGGTTACCGTCACATCCAGATACGCAGTATTTT	CASRSGLPSHPDTQYF
TRBV13	TRBD1	many	TRBJ2-7	TGTGCCAGCAGCTCCCGGGACAGAACCTACGAGCAGTACTTC	CASSSRDRTYEQYF
TRBV5-1	.	once	TRBJ2-2	TGCGCCAGTCATAGCGGAGGCGCGAACACCGGGGAGCTGTTTTTT	CASHSGGANTGELFF
TRBV7-9	.	.	TRBJ1-2	TGTGCCAGCAGCATCCGGCCCCGGGATGGCTACACCTTC	CASSIRPRDGYTF
TRBV5-1	TRBD2	.	TRBJ2-5	TGCGCCAGCAGCGCACGGACTAGCGGGAGTGGAGAGACCCAGTACTTC	CASSARTSGSGETQYF
TRBV27	.	few	TRBJ1-2	TGTGCCAGCACCCCCGGGGGTTCCAACTATGGCTACACCTTC	CASTPGGSNYGYTF
TRBV7-6	.	.	TRBJ1-6	TGTGCCAGCAGCTTAGTACAGGGAGATAATTCACCCCTCCACTTT	CASSLVQGDNSPLHF
TRBV6-6	TRBD1	many	TRBJ2-1	TGTGCCAGCAGTTACGCCAGGGGGCAAGGCAATGAGCAGTTCTTC	CASSYARGQGNEQFF
TRBV10-2	TRBD1	many	TRBJ2-5	TGCGCCAGCAGTGAGTCGACACAGGGGAAAGAGACCCAGTACTTC	CASSESTQGKETQYF
TRBV14	.	.	TRBJ2-5	TGTGCCAGCAGCCAACGCGGTGAAGAGACCCAGTACTTC	CASSQRGEETQYF
TRBV4-3	.	once	TRBJ2-7	TGCGCCAGCAGCCAAGATTCCGGGACCGAGCAGAACTTC	CASSQDSGTEQNF
TRBV5-1	TRBD2	many	TRBJ2-1	TGCGCCAGCAGCGGCGGGGGACTAGAATTTGAGCAGTTCTTC	CASSGGGLEFEQFF
TRBV21-1	.	.	TRBJ2-1	TGTGCCAGCCACCGGGGGCAGGGCTTGGCCCAGGGCTCCTACAATGAGCAGTTCTTC	CASHRGQGLAQGSYNEQFF
TRBV13	.	once	TRBJ2-5	TGTGCCAGCAGCCGGAACGAGTTAAACCAAGAGACCCAGTACTTC	CASSRNELNQETQYF
TRBV2	.	few	TRBJ2-6	TGTGCCAGCAGTGATAGGGCCTCTGGGGCCAACGTCCTGACTTTC	CASSDRASGANVLTF
TRBV12-3/TRBV12-4	.	few	TRBJ2-1	TGTGCCAGCAGTAAAGGGACCCTCTCGGGGAATGAGCAGTTCTTC	CASSKGTLSGNEQFF
TRBV4-2	.	.	TRBJ2-2	TGTGCCAGCAGCCAAGCGGGAGTCGGTACCGGGGAGCTGTTTTTT	CASSQAGVGTGELFF
TRBV5-8	.	few	TRBJ2-3	TGTGCCAGCAGCTTGGCTGCAGCACATCGCACAGATACGCAGTATTTT	CASSLAAAHRTDTQYF
TRBV3-1	.	.	TRBJ2-3	TGTGCCAGCAGCCTAAGGGACGGCACAGATACGCAGTATTTT	CASSLRDGTDTQYF
TRBV2	.	few	TRBJ1-2	TGTGCCGGCAAAGCGTGGGGAGCCTCATATGGCTACACCTTC	CAGKAWGASYGYTF
TRBV10-3	.	many	TRBJ1-6	TGTGCCATCAGTGAGTCGCAGGGGCCTAATTCACCCCTCCACTTT	CAISESQGPNSPLHF
TRBV12-3/TRBV12-4	TRBD2	.	TRBJ2-7	TGTGCCAGCAGTCGCATAGGGCGGGGAGGGCCCAAACCCTACGAGCAGTACTTC	CASSRIGRGGPKPYEQYF
TRBV28	.	many	TRBJ2-1	TGTGCCAGCAGTTTATGGGTGACCGAATACAATGAGCAGTTCTTC	CASSLWVTEYNEQFF
TRBV28	TRBD2	.	TRBJ2-7	TGTGCCAGCAGTTTCCCCAAGCGGGAGTGGTCCTACAATGAGCAGTACTTC	CASSFPKREWSYNEQYF
TRBV12-5	.	.	TRBJ2-2	TGTGCTAGTGGTTTGGTAGTGGGGCGAAGAACCGGGGAGCTGTTTTTT	CASGLVVGRRTGELFF
TRBV12-3/TRBV12-4	.	few	TRBJ1-5	TGTGCCAGCACCCCTGGGGCAGGGGTTCAGCCCCAGCATTTT	CASTPGAGVQPQHF
TRBV28	.	.	TRBJ1-5	TGTGCCAGCAGTTTTTTCACTAGTCAGCCCCAGCATTTT	CASSFFTSQPQHF
TRBV24-1	.	few	TRBJ2-1	TGTGCCACCAGTGATTTGGGTTACGGGGACAATGAGCAGTTCTTC	CATSDLGYGDNEQFF
TRBV7-2	TRBD1	.	TRBJ2-7	TGTGCCAGCAGCTCCCGGACAGGGGCCGACTACGAGCAGTACTTC	CASSSRTGADYEQYF
TRBV28	TRBD2	once	TRBJ2-5	TGTGCCAGCAGAATACGACCGGGACTAGCGAAGGAGACCCAGTACTTC	CASRIRPGLAKETQYF
TRBV4-1	TRBD2	.	TRBJ2-1	TGCGCCAGCAGCCAGATTAGCGGGAGTCGAAATGAGCGGTTCTTC	CASSQISGSRNERFF
TRBV15	.	.	TRBJ2-1	TGTGCCACCAGCAGCGTAAACAATGAGCAGTTCTTC	CATSSVNNEQFF
TRBV29-1	.	many	TRBJ1-5	TGCAGCGTCCAGGACAGCAATCATCAGCCCCAGCATTTT	CSVQDSNHQPQHF
TRBV29-1	TRBD2	many	TRBJ2-1	TGCAGCGTAATACTAGCGCCGAGCTCCTACAATGAGCAGTTCTTC	CSVILAPSSYNEQFF
TRBV5-1	TRBD1	.	TRBJ2-7	TGCGCCAGCAGCCCCGGACAGGGGTGGACCTACGAGCAGTACTTC	CASSPGQGWTYEQYF
TRBV5-1	TRBD1	once	TRBJ2-5	TGCGCCAGCCGCTTGGTATCGGGACAGGATCCATTAGGGCAGTACTTC	CASRLVSGQDPLGQYF
TRBV7-9	.	many	TRBJ2-7	TGTGCCAGCAGCCCCCCAGGGAATTCCCTCCACGAGCAGTACTTC	CASSPPGNSLHEQYF